These T cell receptor beta chains were read from a single sample in a study of neurological immune-mediated disorders. TCRdb re-derived calls from the 5' RACE reads in MiXCR, one entry per CDR3 protein. The data show some 70,000 distinct CDR3 sequences, with around 3.7% seen just once and under 4.5% held by the top ten. The sequenced sample was PBMCs. The receptors were sampled from a man aged 40-50 years with multiple sclerosis. Both conserved end residues are part of each CDR3. Fields, in order: V gene, D gene, CDR3 protein. D genes are given only for firm matches.

V gene: TRBV7-6; D gene: NA; CDR3 protein: CASSFDLHQPQHF
V gene: TRBV6-1; D gene: NA; CDR3 protein: CASTNEGTEAFF
V gene: TRBV5-1; D gene: NA; CDR3 protein: CASSLNDKEQFF
V gene: TRBV5-1; D gene: NA; CDR3 protein: CASSWTVSNTEAFF
V gene: TRBV20-1; D gene: TRBD1; CDR3 protein: CSARGTVFGYTF
V gene: TRBV18; D gene: NA; CDR3 protein: CASSRLDSTILEQYF
V gene: TRBV20-1; D gene: TRBD2; CDR3 protein: CSATGLAGYTQYF
V gene: TRBV27; D gene: TRBD1; CDR3 protein: CASSWDRGLETQYF
V gene: TRBV6-5; D gene: NA; CDR3 protein: CASRFREGNSPLHF
V gene: TRBV5-1; D gene: NA; CDR3 protein: CASSLVQEGAEAFF
V gene: TRBV19; D gene: NA; CDR3 protein: CASSTRGGPRSYTF
V gene: TRBV5-1; D gene: NA; CDR3 protein: CASRTQGDAYNEQFF
V gene: TRBV5-6; D gene: NA; CDR3 protein: CASSGGSNYGYTF
V gene: TRBV5-1; D gene: TRBD1; CDR3 protein: CASSLISGGRNTEAFF
V gene: TRBV5-1; D gene: NA; CDR3 protein: CASSAGTGKVGYTF
V gene: TRBV10-3; D gene: NA; CDR3 protein: CAISGEQVTKTQYF
V gene: TRBV5-1; D gene: TRBD2; CDR3 protein: CASSLGSGGSLSSYNEQFF
V gene: TRBV5-1; D gene: TRBD1; CDR3 protein: CASRMGQRVRETQYF
V gene: TRBV5-6; D gene: NA; CDR3 protein: CASSQRRYEQYF
V gene: TRBV20-1; D gene: NA; CDR3 protein: CSALLRNEKLFF
V gene: TRBV6-5; D gene: NA; CDR3 protein: CASSADLGDEQFF
V gene: TRBV12-3/TRBV12-4; D gene: TRBD1; CDR3 protein: CASTFGTGGLETQYF
V gene: TRBV4-1; D gene: NA; CDR3 protein: CASSPNNYEQYF
V gene: TRBV20-1; D gene: NA; CDR3 protein: CSARDGTEAFF
V gene: TRBV27; D gene: TRBD1; CDR3 protein: CASSFIGGDRSADTQYF
V gene: TRBV9; D gene: TRBD1; CDR3 protein: CASSVGQGQGQPQHF
V gene: TRBV12-3/TRBV12-4; D gene: NA; CDR3 protein: CASSFKEKLFF
V gene: TRBV10-3; D gene: NA; CDR3 protein: CAISATTNEKLFF
V gene: TRBV18; D gene: TRBD1; CDR3 protein: CASSLLQGTGGEQYF
V gene: TRBV14; D gene: NA; CDR3 protein: CASSQDGNTIYF
V gene: TRBV9; D gene: NA; CDR3 protein: CASSLGPDNSPLHF
V gene: TRBV3-1; D gene: TRBD2; CDR3 protein: CASSHLAGGTYEQYF
V gene: TRBV12-3/TRBV12-4; D gene: NA; CDR3 protein: CASSLRNDYGYTF
V gene: TRBV9; D gene: NA; CDR3 protein: CASSATVSSSYEQYF
V gene: TRBV7-8; D gene: NA; CDR3 protein: CASSLGVGALNPLHF
V gene: TRBV2; D gene: NA; CDR3 protein: CASSKTEPYAQYF
V gene: TRBV24-1; D gene: TRBD2; CDR3 protein: CATSDTSGSSSYEQYF
V gene: TRBV3-1; D gene: NA; CDR3 protein: CASSQLYEQYF
V gene: TRBV5-1; D gene: TRBD2; CDR3 protein: CASSPGVAGGITGELFF